This T cell receptor beta chain was identified during a study of CD8+ T cells in alopecia areata (dated by TCRdb to about 2018). About the study as a whole: The treated patients, all with moderate-to-severe alopecia areata, were enrolled in an open-label pilot trial of oral tofacitinib given at 5 to 10 mg twice daily. In treated patients, disease severity was measured using the SALT score, which gives the percentage of scalp surface area affected. Scalp clonality was compared across normal scalp (n=4), patchy alopecia areata scalp (n=8), and alopecia totalis/universalis scalp (n=8). RNA was extracted with the PAXgene miRNA kit for fixed scalp, the miRNeasy kit for PBMCs, and the RNeasy kit for mouse skin. TCRbeta CDR3 regions were amplified by immunoSEQ multiplex PCR using 35 Vbeta forward and 13 Jbeta reverse primers. In both human patients and the C3H/HeJ mouse model, the study applied high-throughput TCRbeta sequencing to look at T cell clonal expansion in alopecia areata. On the human side, TCRbeta sequencing was run on scalp tissue and on sorted CD4+ and CD8+ peripheral blood T cells from healthy controls and from alopecia areata patients with either patchy or totalis/universalis disease. Patients received tofacitinib for 6 to 18 months and were then followed off drug for 6 months to check for delayed response and recurrence. Tofacitinib-treated patients had biopsies at baseline and at 4 and 24 weeks of treatment, with a later scalp biopsy in several patients. Broad study findings and their caveats: Because the treated cohort was small and included a single nonresponder, larger studies are needed to assess links between baseline CD8+ expansion and response. Unlike mouse skin, where gammadelta T cells dominate, normal human skin contains resident alphabeta T cells that get sequenced too, which complicates analysis of the scalp TCR repertoire. Compared with mice, TCR sequences shared between patients were less clear, possibly partly because of HLA diversity across the patient population. Tofacitinib significantly lowered scalp clonality and the number of expanded CD8+ clones among the top 100 scalp clones. Lesional scalp, especially in alopecia totalis/universalis, showed higher clonality and more expanded CD8+ clones than normal scalp, suggesting antigenic drive. Many expanded lesional clones persisted in scalp and blood during tofacitinib treatment, which may partly explain relapse after stopping treatment.

Sample treatment or condition, as interpreted from the label and publication: oral pan-JAK inhibitor, 5-10 mg twice daily. Lesional scalp punch biopsies and peripheral blood were obtained from alopecia areata patients. PBMCs were separated by density centrifugation and stained for CD3, CD4 and CD8, after which CD4+ and CD8+ T cells were sorted on a FACSAria. V is pruned by 0 bases and J by 6 bases, leaving 12 bases of the junction without a gene match. Via the germline V gene, CDR1 is MGHRA and CDR2 YSYEKL. The CDR3 contains 19 residues, cysteine and phenylalanine counted. Of all the DNA, just the CDR3 is kept, 57 bases in frame from base 1. The library was made by the immunoSEQ multiplex PCR assay. For TCR sequencing, RNA was extracted from every sample and reverse transcribed into cDNA to serve as template. SuperScript III was used for first-strand cDNA synthesis, primed with a 2:1 mix of oligo-dT and random hexamers. A synthetic immune receptor repertoire was used to assess amplification bias, and residual bias was removed computationally. As for the original processing: Raw reads were preprocessed to remove errors, and CDR3 was defined by IMGT conventions from the conserved cysteine to phenylalanine. Clonality was computed as 1 minus the Shannon entropy, with the entropy normalized by log2 of the number of productive unique TCRs. Whether each scalp clone was CD4 or CD8 was inferred by checking scalp TCRbeta sequences against the CD4 and CD8 repertoires from sorted blood. This is the immuneACCESS table as TCRdb keeps it, with only in-frame sequences that have V and J called. A part of the clones is gone; compared with another copy, unresolved V genes explain less than half, and the rest is unexplained. That table furnishes V, J and clone size, whereas the DNA furnished D and trimming. This sample holds 150,000 to 200,000 clones; less than 75% were observed only once. The top ten constitute roughly 17% of the sample.

Comment on this clone: This clone's antigen is unknown. Nothing much larger sits one base from this clone, and base qualities are not available.

The sequenced sample was CD4+ T cells sorted from blood, obtained between weeks 55 and 65, from a patient treated with tofacitinib. The clonotype was recovered from a human donor with alopecia areata. The chain is made from TRBV4-1 and TRBJ2-3; TRBD2 matches 13 bases in the middle. The nucleotide sequence is given as TGCGCCAGCAGCCAAGAAGGGTCTCTAGCGGGACTAGCGGGGGATACGCAGTATTTT. Translated, it reads CASSQEGSLAGLAGDTQYF.